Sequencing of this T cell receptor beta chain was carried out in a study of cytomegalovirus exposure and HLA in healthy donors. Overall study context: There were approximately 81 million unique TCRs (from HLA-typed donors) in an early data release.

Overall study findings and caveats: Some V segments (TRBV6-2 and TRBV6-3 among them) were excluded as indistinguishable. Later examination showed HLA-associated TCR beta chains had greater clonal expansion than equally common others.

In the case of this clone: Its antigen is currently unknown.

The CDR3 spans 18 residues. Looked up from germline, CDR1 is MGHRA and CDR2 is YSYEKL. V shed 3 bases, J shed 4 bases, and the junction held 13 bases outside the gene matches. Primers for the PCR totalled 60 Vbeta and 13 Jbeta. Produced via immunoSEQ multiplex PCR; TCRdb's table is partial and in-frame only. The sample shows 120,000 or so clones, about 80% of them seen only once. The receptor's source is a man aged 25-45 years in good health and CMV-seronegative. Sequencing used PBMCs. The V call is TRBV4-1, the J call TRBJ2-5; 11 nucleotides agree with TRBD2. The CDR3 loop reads CASSHTMIAGGFRETQYF. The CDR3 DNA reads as TGCGCCAGCAGCCACACTATGATAGCGGGAGGGTTTCGAGAGACCCAGTACTTC.